Presented here are 17 T cell receptor beta chains from one specimen sequenced in a study of somatic mutations in T cells in chronic GVHD. Sequencing was performed with immunoSEQ multiplex PCR; in TCRdb, only in-frame clones are kept and a portion is missing. The sample has over 1,500 clones, around 60% seen once; the top ten hold almost 60%. Sequenced sample: CD8+ T cells from blood. Receptor source: a male patient in his 50s with chronic graft-versus-host disease. The T cells may come from the graft donor.

CDR3 DNA: TGTGCCAGCAGTTTATTTGGGACTAGTGGAGATGAGCAGTTCTTC. Residues: CASSLFGTSGDEQFF. The J gene is TRBJ2-1, the V gene TRBV27; TRBD2 matches 8 bases. V trimming: 1 base; J trimming: 8 bases; junction bases outside the gene matches: 7. Germline CDR1 and CDR2: MNHEY and SMNVEV (reference sequence). The CDR3 is 15 residues long.

In its sample, this clone was seen once. This chain joins TRBV28 and TRBJ1-5; TRBD1 might be the D (5 bases). The CDR3 length is 16 residues. Trimming cost V 6 bases and J 1 base, with 16 bases left between them. Germline values: CDR1 MDHEN, CDR2 SYDVKM. As DNA, the CDR3 is TGTGCCAGCAGGGACGGTTTCGGGGGGAGCAATCAGCCCCAGCATTTT. Residues: CASRDGFGGSNQPQHF. The variable domain in full, with the rest retrieved from reference TRBV28 and TRBJ1-5, is DVKVTQSSRYLVKRTGEKVFLECVQDMDHENMFWYRQDPGLGLRLIYFSYDVKMKEKGDIPEGYSVSREKKERFSLILESASTNQTSMYLCASRDGFGGSNQPQHFGDGTRLSIL.

The CDR3 DNA reads as TGTGCCAGCAGTCCGACAGGGGGAGGGCATCAGCCCCAGCATTTT. Translation gives CASSPTGGGHQPQHF. The chain uses TRBV6-6 and TRBJ1-5; 9 positions agree with TRBD1. Germline V lookup: CDR1 MNHNY, CDR2 SVGAGI (reference sequence). The J segment lost 5 bases and the V segment lost 5 bases, leaving 7 bases of the junction unmatched. CDR3 length: 15 residues.

V gene TRBV7-9 combines with J gene TRBJ2-2, with D perhaps matching TRBD1 (8 bases). The CDR3 consists of 19 residues. Germline V gene data show CDR1 as SEHNR and CDR2 as FQNEAQ (reference sequence). Trimming left V 5 bases short and J 6 bases short, with 28 bases between. The CDR3 region is CASSGATGETGGIAGELFF. DNA for the CDR3: TGTGCCAGCAGCGGTGCGACAGGGGAGACGGGAGGTATCGCCGGGGAGCTGTTTTTT.

The chain carries TRBV28 and TRBJ1-5; D gene uncertain. The CDR3 loop spans 17 amino acids. Trimming took 4 bases from V and 0 from J, leaving 16 bases between them. The germline V gene has CDR1 MDHEN and CDR2 SYDVKM. This CDR3 reads CASSSLNGKHSNQPQHF. CDR3 nucleotide sequence: TGTGCCAGCAGTTCCTTAAACGGGAAACATAGCAATCAGCCCCAGCATTTT.

The chain carries TRBV5-1 and TRBJ2-1; TRBD2 aligns across 12 bases. Germline V lookup: CDR1 SGHRS, CDR2 YFSETQ. The CDR3 is 18 residues long. V was clipped by 4 bases and J by 7 bases; unmatched bases: 15. In DNA form, the CDR3 reads TGCGCCAGCAGCGAGACCGGACTAGCGGGGTATACTGGGAATGAGCAGTTCTTC. Translation: CASSETGLAGYTGNEQFF.

The chain recombines TRBV4-1 with TRBJ2-7, with TRBD2 matching 7 bases. V dropped 1 base and J dropped 5; count of bases not matched to a gene: 8. CDR3 length: 15 residues. Germline CDR1 MGHRA, CDR2 YSYEKL. CDR3 coding DNA: TGCGCCAGCAGCCAAGTCTGGACTAGTAAGGACGAGCAGTACTTC. This encodes CASSQVWTSKDEQYF.

CDR3 sequence reads: CASSIGTTGELFF. In DNA, the CDR3 is TGTGCCAGCAGTATAGGGACAACCGGGGAGCTGTTTTTT. The chain links TRBV27 to TRBJ2-2, with D perhaps matching TRBD1 (6 bases). Germline assignment: CDR1 MNHEY and CDR2 SMNVEV (reference sequence). This CDR3 is built from 13 residues. Trimming shortened V by 5 bases and J by 5 bases, and 9 bases separated the two germline ends.

This clone was seen a handful of times. At one of its ends the junction is not consistent with the germline gene, which may arise from a read error. The sample carries other DNA sequences with the same CDR3. The V and J genes are TRBV5-4 and TRBJ1-2, with no clear D. CDR1 is SGHNT and CDR2 is YYREEE in the germline V gene (reference sequence). The CDR3 loop spans 14 amino acids. The CDR3 protein is CASSSSPGVYGYTF. CDR3 nucleotide sequence: TGCGCCAGCAGCTCCTCGCCCGGGGTCTATGGCTACACCTTC.

This clone occurred a few times. This sequence joins TRBV6-1 and TRBJ2-7; 7 bases agree with TRBD1. CDR1 and CDR2 (germline): MNHNS, SASEGT. J gave up 4 bases and V 10 bases, and 10 bases lay outside the gene matches. The CDR3 extends over 13 amino acids. This CDR3 reads CAIRDSLSYEQYF. As DNA, the CDR3 is TGTGCCATCAGGGACAGCTTGTCGTACGAGCAGTACTTC.

In its sample, this clone was seen a few times. The rearrangement links TRBV9 to TRBJ2-3; weak D call: TRBD1 (6 bases). In germline, CDR1 is SGDLS, CDR2 YYNGEE. Trimming left V 1 base short and J 2 bases short, with 11 bases between. This CDR3 comprises 15 residues. The CDR3 nucleotides are TGTGCCAGCAGCGTATCAGGGGCGCCCACAGATACGCAGTATTTT. It yields the protein CASSVSGAPTDTQYF.

The chain carries TRBV19 and TRBJ2-5; the match to TRBD1 covers 8 bases. V shed 3 bases, J shed 5 bases, and the junction held 8 bases outside the gene matches. Germline CDR1 is LNHDA and CDR2 is SQIVND (reference sequence). The CDR3 extends over 15 amino acids. CDR3 sequence (DNA): TGTGCCAGTAGTATCGCCAGGGGGCCAGGGGAGACCCAGTACTTC. This translates into CASSIARGPGETQYF.

The chain recombines TRBV7-9 with TRBJ2-5; 8 positions match TRBD2. Germline V gene lookup returns CDR1 SEHNR and CDR2 FQNEAQ (reference sequence). After removal of 5 bases from V and 4 bases from J, the junction contained 3 bases not matched to a gene. This CDR3 is 13 amino acids long. CDR3 sequence (DNA): TGTGCCAGCAGCCCCGGGACTAGAGAGACCCAGTACTTC. This codes for CASSPGTRETQYF.

This clone was counted between two and nine times. The gene calls are TRBV20-1 and TRBJ2-7; 7 nucleotides agree with TRBD1. The length of the CDR3 is 11 residues. V trimming: 6 bases; J trimming: 3 bases; junction bases outside the gene matches: 2. Germline lookup yields CDR1 DFQATT and CDR2 SNEGSKA (reference sequence). The DNA for the CDR3 is TGCAGTGCAAGACAGGGCTACGAGCAGTACTTC. Encoded protein: CSARQGYEQYF.

This sequence joins TRBV27 and TRBJ2-7; unclear D gene. Germline loops: CDR1 MNHEY, CDR2 SMNVEV (reference sequence). The CDR3 is made up of 12 amino acids. V lost 0 bases, J lost 6 bases, and 6 bases lay in between. CDR3 sequence: CASSLSSGEQYF. CDR3 coding DNA: TGTGCCAGCAGTTTATCTTCGGGCGAGCAGTACTTC.

Note on this clone: Relative to the germline gene, one junction end is altered; a read error may explain this. The J gene is TRBJ2-7, the V gene TRBV7-9; D unclear. Germline V gives CDR1 SEHNR, CDR2 FQNEAQ (reference sequence). The CDR3 has 14 residues. The CDR3 nucleotides read TGCGCCAGCAGCCAAGAGGCAGTCCCCTACGAGCAGTACTTC. Its translation: CASSQEAVPYEQYF.

This clone turned up a few times. This rearrangement joins TRBV28 to TRBJ1-4; D is unresolved. The CDR3 totals 15 residues. Germline V lookup: CDR1 MDHEN, CDR2 SYDVKM. V lost 6 bases and J 5 bases, leaving 16 bases between the germline ends. The CDR3 here is CASRLTPASNEKLFF. DNA of the CDR3: TGTGCCAGCAGACTAACTCCTGCGTCCAATGAAAAACTGTTTTTT.